Listed below are T cell receptor beta chains from one sample, sequenced in a study of T cells after yellow fever vaccination. Each CDR3 protein gets one entry after TCRdb re-called the 5' RACE reads with MiXCR. The profile shows 150,000 to 200,000 distinct CDR3 sequences, roughly 11% of them singletons. The sample here was CD8+ T cells sorted from PBMCs, taken 15 days after the yellow fever booster vaccination. Source of these receptors: a man aged 18 to 29 who received the YFV17D yellow fever vaccine. The CDR3 runs from the conserved cysteine through the conserved F or W. Fields, in order: V gene, clone size, D gene, J gene, CDR3 DNA, CDR3 protein. D genes are given only for firm matches. Size values are once, few and many counts, or a class for expanded clones, and some rows have none.

TRBV7-9	.	TRBD1	TRBJ2-5	TGTGCCAGCAGCCCGCGGACAGGGGCAAACGAGGAGACCCAGTACTTC	CASSPRTGANEETQYF
TRBV28	few	.	TRBJ2-1	TGTGCCAGCAGTTTCCGGGCTAGGGTACTCTACAATGAGCAGTTCTTC	CASSFRARVLYNEQFF
TRBV7-8	few	TRBD1	TRBJ2-7	TGTGCCAGCAGCGTGACAGGGGGCTTACCATCCTACGAGCAGTACTTC	CASSVTGGLPSYEQYF
TRBV5-3	.	TRBD2	TRBJ2-1	TGTGCCAGAAGCTTGCTGGCGGGGGGGCCCCATGAGCAGTTCTTC	CARSLLAGGPHEQFF
TRBV7-2	many	TRBD2	TRBJ2-1	TGTGCCAGCAGCTTAATTCCTAGCGGGGGGGCTAATGAGCAGTTCTTC	CASSLIPSGGANEQFF
TRBV9	many	.	TRBJ1-2	TGTGCCACGTCACATGGCTTAGACTACACCTTC	CATSHGLDYTF
TRBV5-1	many	.	TRBJ2-1	TGCGCCAGCAGTGAGGGACCGTCCCCTTACAATGAGCAGTTCTTC	CASSEGPSPYNEQFF
TRBV29-1	many	.	TRBJ1-2	TGCAGCGTTGGAGAAGAGTATGGCTACACCTTC	CSVGEEYGYTF
TRBV9	.	.	TRBJ2-5	TGTGCCAGCAGCGTAGGGGGTGTGGGAGAGACCCAGTACTTC	CASSVGGVGETQYF
TRBV29-1	.	.	TRBJ2-3	TGCAGCGTTGAGGTGACAGATACGCAGTATTTT	CSVEVTDTQYF
TRBV4-1	many	.	TRBJ1-1	TGCGCCAGCAGCCAAGTAGGGGGTGAAGCTTTCTTT	CASSQVGGEAFF
TRBV7-3	.	.	TRBJ2-2	TGTGCCAGCAGCCTAGAAACTAGGGGGGAGCTGTTTTTT	CASSLETRGELFF
TRBV5-1	few	.	TRBJ2-5	TGCGCCAGCAGCTCCGCAGATAAAGAGACCCAGTACTTC	CASSSADKETQYF
TRBV12-3/TRBV12-4	few	.	TRBJ2-2	TGTGCCAGCAGTGCACTAGCTCTGGGCACCGGGGAGCTGTTTTTT	CASSALALGTGELFF
TRBV7-9	.	.	TRBJ1-4	TGTGCCAGCAGCTTAGGACAGAGGACAACTAATGAAAAACTGTTTTTT	CASSLGQRTTNEKLFF
TRBV27	few	.	TRBJ2-7	TGTGCCAGCAGTTTGGGGGTGGGGGGAGACGAGCAGTACTTC	CASSLGVGGDEQYF
TRBV19	.	.	TRBJ2-5	TGTGCCAGTAGTAACAACGCCCGACAGTCACAAGAGACCCAGTACTTC	CASSNNARQSQETQYF
TRBV5-1	.	.	TRBJ2-1	TGCGCCAGCGGGCCTTTTCGTCCTGGGGGCTCCTACAATGAGCAGTTCTTC	CASGPFRPGGSYNEQFF
TRBV27	few	TRBD1	TRBJ1-1	TGTGCCAGCAGTCCGGGGACAGGGGGGAACACTGAAGCTTTCTTT	CASSPGTGGNTEAFF
TRBV27	few	TRBD1	TRBJ2-7	TGTGCCAGCAGTTTGGGACAGGGGCGCGACGAGCAGTACTTC	CASSLGQGRDEQYF
TRBV30	.	TRBD1	TRBJ1-2	TGTGCCTGGAGTGTAGGGGGCGCGGGCTATGGCTACACCTTC	CAWSVGGAGYGYTF
TRBV5-4	few	TRBD1	TRBJ2-6	TGTGCCAGCAGCGATCCAGGGGGCTCTGGGGCCAACGTCCTGACTTTC	CASSDPGGSGANVLTF